Listed below are T cell receptor beta chains from one sample, sequenced in a study of cytomegalovirus exposure and HLA in healthy donors. Measured with immunoSEQ multiplex PCR; TCRdb has only the in-frame clones, and not every one. The sample has about 160,000 clones; roughly 77% are singletons. The sample was PBMCs. These receptors originate from a human donor in good health. Both conserved end residues are part of each CDR3. Each record gives: J gene, D gene, CDR3 length, clone size, V gene, CDR3 DNA, CDR3 protein. The D gene is left open where the match is weak. Clone size is shown for a subset of rows, as once, few, many or a class of expanded clone.

j_call: TRBJ1-6
d_call: .
cdr3_length: 11
clone_size: .
v_call: TRBV30
cdr3_nt: TGTGCGTGTGGGCCAAATTCACCCCTCCACTTT
cdr3_aa: CACGPNSPLHF

j_call: TRBJ1-6
d_call: .
cdr3_length: 15
clone_size: .
v_call: TRBV10-3
cdr3_nt: TGTGCCATCAGTGAGTCGGTGGGGGCTGGGTCACCCCTCCACTTT
cdr3_aa: CAISESVGAGSPLHF

j_call: TRBJ2-1
d_call: TRBD1
cdr3_length: 16
clone_size: .
v_call: TRBV18
cdr3_nt: TGTGCCAGCTCACCAGGACACCTACAGGGGTACAATGAGCAGTTCTTC
cdr3_aa: CASSPGHLQGYNEQFF

j_call: TRBJ1-1
d_call: .
cdr3_length: 14
clone_size: .
v_call: TRBV7-6
cdr3_nt: TGTGCCAGCAGCTTGGGCAGCTTGAACACTGAAGCTTTCTTT
cdr3_aa: CASSLGSLNTEAFF

j_call: TRBJ2-3
d_call: TRBD1
cdr3_length: 15
clone_size: once
v_call: TRBV2
cdr3_nt: TGTGCCAGCAGTGGACAGGGGACGAACACAGATACGCAGTATTTT
cdr3_aa: CASSGQGTNTDTQYF

j_call: TRBJ1-2
d_call: TRBD1
cdr3_length: 13
clone_size: .
v_call: TRBV7-2
cdr3_nt: TGTGCCAGCAGCCCTGGACAGGGAACCCATTACACCTTC
cdr3_aa: CASSPGQGTHYTF

j_call: TRBJ2-3
d_call: .
cdr3_length: 15
clone_size: few
v_call: TRBV4-3
cdr3_nt: TGCGCCAGCAGCCAAGGCTCGGGAGTGGTCGATACGCAGTATTTT
cdr3_aa: CASSQGSGVVDTQYF

j_call: TRBJ1-1
d_call: TRBD1
cdr3_length: 14
clone_size: few
v_call: TRBV4-1
cdr3_nt: TGCGCCAGCAGCCAACCGACAGGGTCCCGTGAAGCTTTCTTT
cdr3_aa: CASSQPTGSREAFF

j_call: TRBJ1-2
d_call: .
cdr3_length: 15
clone_size: .
v_call: TRBV19
cdr3_nt: TGTGCCAGTAGCATAATTACACAGGACGCCTATGGCTACACCTTC
cdr3_aa: CASSIITQDAYGYTF

j_call: TRBJ2-7
d_call: TRBD2
cdr3_length: 16
clone_size: .
v_call: TRBV11-2
cdr3_nt: TGTGCCAGCAGCACCGTGATAGCGGGAGGGCCTGACGAGCAGTACTTC
cdr3_aa: CASSTVIAGGPDEQYF

j_call: TRBJ1-3
d_call: .
cdr3_length: 14
clone_size: .
v_call: TRBV21-1
cdr3_nt: TGTGCCAGCAGCAAAAGGGGGCCTGGAAACACCATATATTTT
cdr3_aa: CASSKRGPGNTIYF

j_call: TRBJ1-5
d_call: TRBD1
cdr3_length: 13
clone_size: .
v_call: TRBV19
cdr3_nt: TGTGCCAGTACGGACAGGCAAGGTCAGCCCCAGCATTTT
cdr3_aa: CASTDRQGQPQHF

j_call: TRBJ2-1
d_call: .
cdr3_length: 15
clone_size: .
v_call: TRBV6-5
cdr3_nt: TGTGCCAGCAGCCCTGTGTGGGGGGACCACAATGAGCAGTTCTTC
cdr3_aa: CASSPVWGDHNEQFF

j_call: TRBJ2-3
d_call: TRBD2
cdr3_length: 15
clone_size: .
v_call: TRBV7-9
cdr3_nt: TGTGCCAGCGCGGTGGGGACTAGCGTGACAGATACGCAGTATTTT
cdr3_aa: CASAVGTSVTDTQYF

j_call: TRBJ2-2
d_call: TRBD1
cdr3_length: 15
clone_size: .
v_call: TRBV9
cdr3_nt: TGTGCCAGCAGCGAACAGGGGGTGGGGACCGGGGAGCTGTTTTTT
cdr3_aa: CASSEQGVGTGELFF

j_call: TRBJ2-1
d_call: .
cdr3_length: 13
clone_size: .
v_call: TRBV28
cdr3_nt: TGTGCCAGCAGTTTCCCAAACTACAATGAGCAGTTCTTC
cdr3_aa: CASSFPNYNEQFF

j_call: TRBJ1-5
d_call: TRBD1
cdr3_length: 16
clone_size: few
v_call: TRBV7-2
cdr3_nt: TGTGCCAGCAGTACGACAGGGGGCTATAGCAATCAGCCCCAGCATTTT
cdr3_aa: CASSTTGGYSNQPQHF

j_call: TRBJ2-4
d_call: TRBD2
cdr3_length: 16
clone_size: .
v_call: TRBV28
cdr3_nt: TGTGCCAGCAGTAACCAAAAACTAGCGGCCAAAAACATTCAGTACTTC
cdr3_aa: CASSNQKLAAKNIQYF